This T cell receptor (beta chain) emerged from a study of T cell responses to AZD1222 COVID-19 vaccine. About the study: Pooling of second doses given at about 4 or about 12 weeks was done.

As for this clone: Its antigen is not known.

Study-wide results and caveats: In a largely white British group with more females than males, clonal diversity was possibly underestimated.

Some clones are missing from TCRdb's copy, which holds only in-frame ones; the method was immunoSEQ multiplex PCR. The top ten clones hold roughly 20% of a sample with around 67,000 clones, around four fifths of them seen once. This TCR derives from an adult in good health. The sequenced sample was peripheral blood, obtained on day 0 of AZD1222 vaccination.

CDR3 protein: CASRLLTGNTGELFF. The CDR3 DNA is TGTGCCAGCAGACTCTTGACAGGGAACACCGGGGAGCTGTTTTTT. V usage is TRBV2 and J usage is TRBJ2-2, with D maybe TRBD1 (6 bases). This CDR3 region has 15 residues. Germline assignment: CDR1 SNHLY and CDR2 FYNNEI. Trimming stripped 6 bases from V and 1 base from J, with 12 bases between.